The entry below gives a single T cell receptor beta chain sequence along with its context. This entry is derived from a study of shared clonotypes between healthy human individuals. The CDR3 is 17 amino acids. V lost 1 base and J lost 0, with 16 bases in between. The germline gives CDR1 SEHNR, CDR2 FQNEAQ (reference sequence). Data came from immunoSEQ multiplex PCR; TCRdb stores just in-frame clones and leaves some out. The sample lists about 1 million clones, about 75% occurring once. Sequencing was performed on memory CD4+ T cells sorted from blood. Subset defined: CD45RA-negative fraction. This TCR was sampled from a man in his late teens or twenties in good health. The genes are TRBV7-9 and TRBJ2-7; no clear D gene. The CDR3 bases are TGTGCCAGCAGCTTAGGCGCCGGTGGCGGAAGCTCCTACGAGCAGTACTTC. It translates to CASSLGAGGGSSYEQYF.